These T cell receptor beta chains were read from a single sample in a study of vaccination effects on CD4 cells after COVID-19. Their antigens are not known. Using immunoSEQ multiplex PCR, the repertoire was profiled, and TCRdb retains in-frame clones only, with some absent. This table holds under 15,000 clones, 60% to 85% found once. This specimen was CD4+ T cells from PBMCs cultured with SARS-CoV-2 spike peptides, taken after COVID-19 vaccination. These receptors were taken from a human donor who had a prior SARS-CoV-2 infection. Each CDR3 is given with its conserved first and last residue. Each record gives: D gene, J gene, V gene, clone size, CDR3 DNA, CDR3 protein. A D gene is named only where the DNA matches it firmly. Only part of the rows carry a size: once, few, many, or a class if the clone is expanded.

>TRBD1|TRBJ1-5|TRBV6-1|.
TGTGCCAGCAGTGAATGGGGGGACAGGGACCAGCCCCAGCATTTT
CASSEWGDRDQPQHF
>TRBD1|TRBJ1-4|TRBV6-5|once
TGTGCCACCGCGGACAGGGCAAGAACTAATGAAAAACTGTTTTTT
CATADRARTNEKLFF
>.|TRBJ1-4|TRBV11-3|.
TGTGCCAGCAGCTCCCGGACGGCGGGAAATGAAAAACTGTTTTTT
CASSSRTAGNEKLFF
>.|TRBJ2-7|TRBV5-4|.
TGTGCCAGCAGCATCGACGGTACCTACGAGCAGTACTTC
CASSIDGTYEQYF
>.|TRBJ2-7|TRBV6-5|.
TGTGCCAGCAGTTACAAGGGGGGAGGAGAGCAGTACTTC
CASSYKGGGEQYF
>TRBD1|TRBJ1-5|TRBV30|.
TGTGCCTGGAGTGCGACAGGGGGCAGTCAGCCCCAGCATTTT
CAWSATGGSQPQHF
>.|TRBJ2-3|TRBV5-1|.
TGCGCCAGCAGCTTGGACGGATCTATACTAAGCACAGATACGCAGTATTTT
CASSLDGSILSTDTQYF
>TRBD1|TRBJ1-4|TRBV12-5|.
TGTGCTAGTGGTTTGGACGGGACAGGGGCTAATGAAAAACTGTTTTTT
CASGLDGTGANEKLFF
>.|TRBJ1-2|TRBV5-1|.
TGCGCCAGCAGCTTGGGAGAGAGGGGCTATGGCTACACCTTC
CASSLGERGYGYTF
>TRBD1|TRBJ2-2|TRBV5-1|once
TGCGCCAGTGCTCTGACAGGGGGCTACACCGGGGAGCTGTTTTTT
CASALTGGYTGELFF
>TRBD1|TRBJ2-7|TRBV2|.
TGTGCCAGCAGTGAACAGGGGGCGGGCGAGCAGTACTTC
CASSEQGAGEQYF
>TRBD2|TRBJ2-3|TRBV2|few
TGTGCCAGCAGTGAACAAGCCGGTATAGCGGGGGGGGTAGATACGCAGTATTTT
CASSEQAGIAGGVDTQYF
>TRBD1|TRBJ2-1|TRBV27|.
TGTGCCAGCAGTCGACAGGGGGCGGTGGGTGGGCAGTTCTTC
CASSRQGAVGGQFF
>TRBD1|TRBJ1-1|TRBV30|.
TGTGCCGGTTTCCGGCAGGGGGCAGGGTGGGCTCGGTTT
CAGFRQGAGWARF
>.|TRBJ1-1|TRBV2|.
TGTGCCAGCAGTTACGACAGCGAGGTGAGCACTGAAGCTTTCTTT
CASSYDSEVSTEAFF
>.|TRBJ1-4|TRBV2|.
TGTGCCAGCAGTGGCGCCGGGAATAATGAAAAACTGTTTTTT
CASSGAGNNEKLFF
>TRBD1|TRBJ1-2|TRBV12-5|.
TGTGCTAGTGGCACAGGGGGGTATGGCTACACCTTC
CASGTGGYGYTF
>TRBD2|TRBJ2-3|TRBV11-2|.
TGTGCCAGCAGCCCAGTAGCGGGGGCGGGGACAGATACGCAGTATTTT
CASSPVAGAGTDTQYF
>TRBD2|TRBJ2-2|TRBV5-6|.
TGTGCCAGCAGCCCTCGGGGGGACTACACCGGGGAGCTGTTTTTT
CASSPRGDYTGELFF
>.|TRBJ2-3|TRBV6-5|.
TGTGCCAGCGGCCTAGCGACTAGCACAGATACGCAGTATTTT
CASGLATSTDTQYF
>.|TRBJ2-3|TRBV11-2|.
TGTGCCAGCAGGAAGGACTCCACAGATACGCAGTATTTT
CASRKDSTDTQYF
>TRBD2|TRBJ2-3|TRBV7-9|.
TGTGCCAGCAGAGCCGGGCCCAGCGGGGGGAGCCCTAGCACAGATACGCAGTATTTT
CASRAGPSGGSPSTDTQYF
>.|TRBJ2-7|TRBV10-1|.
TGCGCCAGCAAGGTCACTCGTGAGGGAGTCGGGACCTACGAGCAGTACTTC
CASKVTREGVGTYEQYF
>.|TRBJ2-7|TRBV2|.
TGTGCCAGCATGGGGAGCGGAGGCTCCTACGAGCAGTACTTC
CASMGSGGSYEQYF
>.|TRBJ2-1|TRBV29-1|.
TGCAGCTCAACGGGACAAACAGCTAGGGATGAGCAGTTCTTC
CSSTGQTARDEQFF
>TRBD2|TRBJ2-3|TRBV4-3|.
TGCGCCAGCAGCCAAGACACCGCGGGAGGCACAGATACGCAGTATTTT
CASSQDTAGGTDTQYF
>.|TRBJ1-2|TRBV5-1|.
TGCGCCAGCAGCTTGCAGGGTGTCTATGGCTACACCTTC
CASSLQGVYGYTF
>TRBD1|TRBJ2-7|TRBV7-3|.
TGTGCCAGCAGCCCATATACCGGGACAGGGGGCAGGGAGCAGTACTTC
CASSPYTGTGGREQYF
>.|TRBJ2-5|TRBV12-3/TRBV12-4|.
TGTGCCAGCTTAAGGGGGGAGACCCAGTACTTC
CASLRGETQYF
>TRBD1|TRBJ1-1|TRBV5-1|.
TGCGCCAGCGGACAGGGGGCGAACACTGAAGCTTTCTTT
CASGQGANTEAFF
>TRBD2|TRBJ2-3|TRBV6-4|few
TGTGCCAGCAGTGTAGCGGGAGGCGCCACAGATACGCAGTATTTT
CASSVAGGATDTQYF
>TRBD1|TRBJ2-5|TRBV5-6|.
TGTGCCAGCAGCTTCGGCAGGGGGCGAGGAGAGACCCAGTACTTC
CASSFGRGRGETQYF
>.|TRBJ1-4|TRBV4-2|.
TGTGCCAGCAGCCCCATCCCACAGGGTTTAAAACTGTTTTTT
CASSPIPQGLKLFF
>.|TRBJ2-7|TRBV7-9|.
TGTGCCAGCAGCTTAGGACTAGTGGGGCCCGAGCAGTACTTC
CASSLGLVGPEQYF
>.|TRBJ2-1|TRBV3-1/TRBV3-2|.
TGTGCCAGCAGCCAAGCACGCATCGACTATAACAATGAGCAGTTCTTC
CASSQARIDYNNEQFF
>.|TRBJ2-1|TRBV5-4|.
TGTGCCAGCAGCTTGGCGGGAGCCCACAATGAGCAGTTCTTC
CASSLAGAHNEQFF
>TRBD2|TRBJ2-7|TRBV6-6|.
TGTGCCAGCAGTGACCGGGGGGGTTTTACAGCCTGGTTC
CASSDRGGFTAWF
>.|TRBJ2-3|TRBV9|.
TGTGCCAGCAGCTTTCGGCCTCTTAGGACAGATACGCAGTATTTT
CASSFRPLRTDTQYF
>.|TRBJ2-7|TRBV5-6|.
TGTGCCAGCAGCCCGACTTTGGGGGAATCGGCCGAGCAGTACTTC
CASSPTLGESAEQYF